Below, 5 T cell receptor beta chains from the same sample are listed, as sequenced in a study of blood T cell repertoires in COVID-19. Here immunoSEQ multiplex PCR was the method, and the copy in TCRdb shows in-frame clones only, minus some. Among more than 250,000 clones, about 91% were seen once, and the ten largest hold about 1.5%. The material sequenced was peripheral blood. Receptors originate from a woman aged 30 to 39 with COVID-19, enrolled during active disease.

This chain joins TRBV7-2 and TRBJ2-2, with 7 nucleotides matching TRBD1. The CDR3 sequence is 16 residues long. V trimming: 1 base; J trimming: 5 bases; junction bases outside the gene matches: 7. The germline V gene encodes CDR1 SGHTA and CDR2 FQGNSA. CDR3 in amino acids: CASSLEWGQTTGELFF. The CDR3 bases are TGTGCCAGCAGCTTAGAATGGGGACAGACGACCGGGGAGCTGTTTTTT. The full variable domain, its missing parts supplied by reference TRBV7-2 and TRBJ2-2, is GAGVSQSPSNKVTEKGKDVELRCDPISGHTALYWYRQSLGQGLEFLIYFQGNSAPDKSGLPSDRFSAERTGGSVSTLTIQRTQQEDSAVYLCASSLEWGQTTGELFFGEGSRLTVL.

This chain connects TRBV2 to TRBJ1-6; a weak D match, TRBD1 (5 bases). Germline V CDR1 and CDR2: SNHLY, FYNNEI. V was pared by 6 bases and J by 8 bases, with 20 bases between. CDR3 length: 16 amino acids. The CDR3 sequence: CASSLVGWKGDSPLHF. CDR3 in DNA: TGTGCCAGCAGCCTTGTTGGCTGGAAAGGGGATTCACCCCTCCACTTT. The full variable domain, in which reference TRBV2 and TRBJ1-6 provide the parts outside the CDR3, is EPEVTQTPSHQVTQMGQEVILRCVPISNHLYFYWYRQILGQKVEFLVSFYNNEISEKSEIFDDQFSVERPDGSNFTLKIRSTKLEDSAMYFCASSLVGWKGDSPLHFGNGTRLTVT.

V is TRBV4-1 and J is TRBJ2-5, with D perhaps matching TRBD1 (5 bases). CDR1 is MGHRA, CDR2 YSYEKL, per germline. The CDR3 sequence is 17 residues long. V lost 0 bases to trimming and J lost 4 bases, with 18 bases between them. CDR3 sequence (DNA): TGCGCCAGCAGCCAAGATCAAGTAGGGGCCCTCCGAGAGACCCAGTACTTC. Its translation is CASSQDQVGALRETQYF.

CDR3 DNA sequence: TGTGCCAGCAGCTTAGAGGGCGGGGTCTCCTACAATGAGCAGTTCTTC. Translated, it gives CASSLEGGVSYNEQFF. The chain couples TRBV7-2 to TRBJ2-1; a weak D match, TRBD2 (6 bases). V shed 1 base and J shed 0 bases, with 10 bases lying between them. Per the germline V gene, CDR1 is SGHTA and CDR2 is FQGNSA. This CDR3 spans 16 amino acids.

The chain is built from TRBV10-2 and TRBJ2-2, with D possibly matching TRBD2 (6 bases). The V and J ends lost 2 bases and 9 bases respectively, with 16 bases between them. The CDR3 contains 15 residues. CDR1 is WSHSY and CDR2 is SAAADI in the germline V gene. The CDR3 loop reads CASSERGGGNRELFF. The CDR3 DNA is TGCGCCAGCAGTGAGCGGGGTGGGGGGAACCGGGAGCTGTTTTTT.